A selection of T cell receptor beta chains follows, all from one sample in a study of blood T cell repertoires in COVID-19. TCRdb's table, derived via immunoSEQ multiplex PCR, lists solely in-frame clones and lacks some. The table shows fewer than 350,000 clones, with 81% occurring only once. Material for sequencing was peripheral blood. All receptors come from a woman aged 60-75 years with active or convalescent COVID-19. The CDR3 runs from the conserved cysteine through the conserved F or W. Fields, in order: D gene, J gene, clone size, V gene, CDR3 DNA, CDR3 protein. D genes are given only for firm matches. Expanded clones get a size class; other rows say once, few or many, or leave the size out.

D: TRBD1
J: TRBJ1-3
size: .
V: TRBV7-6
DNA: TGTGCCAGCAGCTTACCGACAGGGACTGACCCTCGCTCCGCAGGAAACACCATATATTTT
CDR3: CASSLPTGTDPRSAGNTIYF

D: TRBD2
J: TRBJ2-3
size: .
V: TRBV30
DNA: TGTGCCTGGAGTGGGGGGGGAGTTACGCAGTATTTT
CDR3: CAWSGGGVTQYF

D: TRBD2
J: TRBJ2-1
size: .
V: TRBV6-1
DNA: TGTGCCAGCAGTGAAGCTCTGACTAGCGGGCTACTAGGGAATGAGCAGTTCTTC
CDR3: CASSEALTSGLLGNEQFF

D: TRBD2
J: TRBJ2-3
size: .
V: TRBV29-1
DNA: TGCAGCTCCAGGACTAGCGGGGGGGCAGATACGCAGTATTTT
CDR3: CSSRTSGGADTQYF

D: TRBD2
J: TRBJ2-3
size: .
V: TRBV29-1
DNA: TGCAGCGTCCTCGGGGGGGCGAGACGCACAGATACGCAGTATTTT
CDR3: CSVLGGARRTDTQYF

D: TRBD1
J: TRBJ1-1
size: .
V: TRBV9
DNA: TGTGCCAGCAGCGTCGGGACAGGTCGTGACTCGGGAGAAGCTTTCTTT
CDR3: CASSVGTGRDSGEAFF

D: TRBD1
J: TRBJ1-3
size: .
V: TRBV15
DNA: TGTGCCACCAGCAGAGGTGCGGGGACAGGGGCGATCTCTGGAAACACCATATATTTT
CDR3: CATSRGAGTGAISGNTIYF

D: .
J: TRBJ2-7
size: once
V: TRBV4-1
DNA: TGCGCCAGCAGCCAAGAACCCGCCTCAGTTGCCGAGCAGTACTTC
CDR3: CASSQEPASVAEQYF

D: .
J: TRBJ2-2
size: .
V: TRBV9
DNA: TGTGCCAGCAGCGTAGCGGTAGGGGTCGGCACCGGGGAGCTGTTTTTT
CDR3: CASSVAVGVGTGELFF

D: .
J: TRBJ1-4
size: .
V: TRBV13
DNA: TGTGCCAGCAGCTTAGGCTTTTTAGGGGAAACCGAAAAACTGTTTTTT
CDR3: CASSLGFLGETEKLFF

D: .
J: TRBJ2-1
size: .
V: TRBV7-3
DNA: TGTGCCAGCAGCTTAATTAACAATAATGAGCAGTTCTTC
CDR3: CASSLINNNEQFF

D: TRBD1
J: TRBJ1-2
size: .
V: TRBV30
DNA: TGTGCCTGGAGGCGGGACAGGGGGCAAGCTAACTATGGCTACACCTTC
CDR3: CAWRRDRGQANYGYTF

D: TRBD1
J: TRBJ1-2
size: once
V: TRBV6-5
DNA: TGTGCCAGCAGGCCGGGACAGGGTGGCTATGGCTACACCTTC
CDR3: CASRPGQGGYGYTF

D: TRBD1
J: TRBJ1-2
size: .
V: TRBV11-2
DNA: TGTGCCAGCAGCTTATTAGGTACAGGGGGTATGAGCTATGGCTACACCTTC
CDR3: CASSLLGTGGMSYGYTF

D: .
J: TRBJ2-7
size: .
V: TRBV5-6
DNA: TGTGCCAGCAGCTTGGCCCAAGACTTATACAGGGTTGAGCAGTACTTC
CDR3: CASSLAQDLYRVEQYF

D: .
J: TRBJ1-3
size: .
V: TRBV7-9
DNA: TGTGCCAGCAGCTTAGACACCAGACACTCTGGAAACACCATATATTTT
CDR3: CASSLDTRHSGNTIYF

D: .
J: TRBJ1-2
size: .
V: TRBV30
DNA: TGTGCCTGGAGTGGGGGCAGTTATGGCTACACCTTC
CDR3: CAWSGGSYGYTF

D: .
J: TRBJ1-6
size: .
V: TRBV14
DNA: TGTGCCAGCAGCCAAGTGCAGGGTAATTCACCCCTCCACTTT
CDR3: CASSQVQGNSPLHF

D: .
J: TRBJ1-1
size: .
V: TRBV20-1
DNA: TGCAGTGCCAGTACCCGGGTGAACACTGAAGCTTTCTTT
CDR3: CSASTRVNTEAFF

D: TRBD2
J: TRBJ2-3
size: many
V: TRBV9
DNA: TGTGCCAGCAGCGCGCGGGGGGAGTCGGTAGATACGCAGTATTTT
CDR3: CASSARGESVDTQYF

D: .
J: TRBJ1-2
size: .
V: TRBV10-2
DNA: TGCGCCAGCAGTGCCCAGGGTAACTATGGCTACACCTTC
CDR3: CASSAQGNYGYTF

D: TRBD1
J: TRBJ1-1
size: .
V: TRBV18
DNA: TGTGCCAGCCACCAACAGGGGGTCGTCACTGAAGCTTTCTTT
CDR3: CASHQQGVVTEAFF

D: TRBD1
J: TRBJ1-6
size: once
V: TRBV11-2
DNA: TGTGCCAGCAGCTTAGAGGACAGGGTTTGGTCACCCCTCCACTTT
CDR3: CASSLEDRVWSPLHF

D: TRBD2
J: TRBJ2-3
size: .
V: TRBV5-1
DNA: TGCGCCAGCAGCACGGGACTAGCGGGGGCCCTGGGCGCGCAGTATTTT
CDR3: CASSTGLAGALGAQYF

D: TRBD1
J: TRBJ1-5
size: .
V: TRBV2
DNA: TGTGCCAGCAGTGGGGCTCGGACAGGGGCCGGTAATCAGCCCCAGCATTTT
CDR3: CASSGARTGAGNQPQHF

D: TRBD1
J: TRBJ2-2
size: .
V: TRBV5-1
DNA: TGCGCCAGCAGCTCGGACAGGCTCACCGGGGAGCTGTTTTTT
CDR3: CASSSDRLTGELFF

D: .
J: TRBJ1-4
size: once
V: TRBV27
DNA: TGTGCCAGCAGTCGAGGGGGTCCAACTAATGAAAAACTGTTTTTT
CDR3: CASSRGGPTNEKLFF

D: .
J: TRBJ1-5
size: .
V: TRBV30
DNA: TGTGCCTGGAGTCCTGGGCGGGTGGACCAGCCCCAGCATTTT
CDR3: CAWSPGRVDQPQHF

D: TRBD1
J: TRBJ1-1
size: .
V: TRBV7-2
DNA: TGTGCCAGCAGCTTCCGACAGGGGGGGGACACTGAAGCTTTCTTT
CDR3: CASSFRQGGDTEAFF

D: TRBD1
J: TRBJ1-1
size: .
V: TRBV15
DNA: TGTGCCACCAGCAAGACGCCGGGACAGGTAACTGAAGCTTTCTTT
CDR3: CATSKTPGQVTEAFF

D: TRBD1
J: TRBJ1-2
size: .
V: TRBV11-2
DNA: TGTGCCAGCAGCACCCACAGGGGGCCGGAGTATGGCTACACCTTC
CDR3: CASSTHRGPEYGYTF

D: TRBD2
J: TRBJ2-1
size: .
V: TRBV10-1
DNA: TGCGCCAGCAGTTACACTAGCGGGGGGGCTAAGTACAATGAGCAGTTCTTC
CDR3: CASSYTSGGAKYNEQFF

D: .
J: TRBJ1-2
size: .
V: TRBV4-1
DNA: TGCGCCAGCAGCCTGGACTCCGCCGAGTCCTATGGCTACACCTTC
CDR3: CASSLDSAESYGYTF

D: TRBD1
J: TRBJ1-6
size: once
V: TRBV6-4
DNA: TGTGCCAGCAGTTGGACAGGGGGTAATAATTCACCCCTCCACTTT
CDR3: CASSWTGGNNSPLHF

D: TRBD2
J: TRBJ2-7
size: .
V: TRBV4-1
DNA: TGCGCCAGCAGCCAAGCTGTCAGCGGGGCTGCCTACGAGCAGTACTTC
CDR3: CASSQAVSGAAYEQYF

D: TRBD1
J: TRBJ1-4
size: .
V: TRBV7-8
DNA: TGTGCCAGCAGCTTAGACGGACAGGGGAGCGAAAAACTGTTTTTT
CDR3: CASSLDGQGSEKLFF

D: .
J: TRBJ1-4
size: .
V: TRBV12-3/TRBV12-4
DNA: TGTGCCAGCAGTAACGGGGGAGCCGAGGGACTGTTTTTT
CDR3: CASSNGGAEGLFF

D: TRBD1
J: TRBJ2-1
size: .
V: TRBV5-1
DNA: TGCGCCAGCAGCACCGGACAGGGATCCTACAATGAGCAGTTCTTC
CDR3: CASSTGQGSYNEQFF

D: TRBD2
J: TRBJ2-1
size: few
V: TRBV28
DNA: TGTGCCAGCAGCCGAATTCCGGGACTAGCGGGGGGCCCCTTAGGGAATGAGCAGTTCTTC
CDR3: CASSRIPGLAGGPLGNEQFF

D: .
J: TRBJ1-6
size: .
V: TRBV27
DNA: TGTGCCAGCAGTTTAGAACCCCGGGGGGCCCCCGTCGGCTCACCCCTCCACTTT
CDR3: CASSLEPRGAPVGSPLHF